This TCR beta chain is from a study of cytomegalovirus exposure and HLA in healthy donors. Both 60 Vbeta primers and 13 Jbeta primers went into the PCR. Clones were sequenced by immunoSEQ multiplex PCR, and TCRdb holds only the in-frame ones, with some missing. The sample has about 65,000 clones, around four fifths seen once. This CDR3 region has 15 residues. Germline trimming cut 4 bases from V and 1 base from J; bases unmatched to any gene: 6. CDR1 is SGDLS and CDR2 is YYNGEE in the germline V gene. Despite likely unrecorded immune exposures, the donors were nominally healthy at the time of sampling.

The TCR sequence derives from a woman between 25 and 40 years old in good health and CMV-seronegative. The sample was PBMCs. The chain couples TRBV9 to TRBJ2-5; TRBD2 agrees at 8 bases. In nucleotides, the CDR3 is TGTGCCAGCAGCCCCGAGCGGGGGAGCCAAGAGACCCAGTACTTC. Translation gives CASSPERGSQETQYF.